In its sample, the clone carrying this TCR beta chain was seen many times. Its matching antigen is unknown. 5'RACE primed at constant segments yielded TCR alpha and TCR beta cDNA libraries bearing sample barcodes and UMIs. TCRdb re-derived calls from the 5' RACE reads in MiXCR, one entry per CDR3 protein. The repertoire holds about 350,000 distinct CDR3 sequences, with roughly 15% as singletons. The CDR3 is 15 residues long. The ends were cut back, 6 bases at V and 4 bases at J, with 13 bases in the middle. Germline CDR1 is LGHDT and CDR2 is YNNKEL (reference sequence). The sample comes from a study of T-cell memory formation after mild COVID-19. Points from the study as a whole: A balance of CD4 and CD8 characterized clones contracting day 15 to 85, whereas later expanders leaned CD4+. Researchers found some responding clones in pre-infection memory, a sign that cross-reactive memory joined.

The V call is TRBV3-1, the J call TRBJ2-6, with D perhaps given as TRBD1 or TRBD2 (5 bases each). Material: PBMCs or a T cell subset sorted from them (not recorded which). The sequence derives from a man between 18 and 35 years old who had mild COVID-19 (a few samples of this study predate the infection). Cell type and time point are not known. This chain's CDR3 is CASSLGGDGANVLTF. CDR3 sequence (DNA): TGTGCCAGCAGTCTTGGGGGTGACGGGGCCAACGTCCTGACTTTC.